These T cell receptor beta chains were read from a single sample in a study of cytomegalovirus exposure and HLA in healthy donors. Assay used: immunoSEQ multiplex PCR; TCRdb lists only in-frame clones, some missing. The sample includes around 300,000 clones, over 85% of them seen just once. Sequencing was done on a sample of PBMCs. The receptors derive from a woman aged 18-29 years in good health and CMV-seronegative. CDR3s leave out the opening cysteine and the closing phenylalanine or tryptophan. The order of the fields is clone size, V gene, CDR3 length, J gene, CDR3 protein. Clone size is given for some rows only: seen once, a few or many times, or a class if the clone is expanded.

NA,TRBV5-1,14,TRBJ2-5,ASCSASGWTRETQY
NA,TRBV5-1,14,TRBJ2-6,ASSEGGFSGANVLT
NA,TRBV29-1,11,TRBJ2-7,SVEGDSSYEQY
NA,TRBV13,9,TRBJ2-3,ASSSVYTQY
once,TRBV4-2,14,TRBJ2-1,ASSQDAGETYNEQF
NA,TRBV7-2,12,NA,ASSLTSRNGEQY
NA,TRBV27,11,TRBJ2-3,ASSRDFPPTQY
NA,TRBV7-9,14,TRBJ2-1,SSSLEYRGSYNEQF
NA,TRBV7-9,11,TRBJ1-2,ASSSDSLYGYT
NA,TRBV4-1,13,TRBJ2-3,ASSQDPGGTDTQY
NA,TRBV7-3,14,TRBJ2-7,ASSLKGTAQSSEQY
NA,TRBV7-9,16,TRBJ2-7,ASSLPPASGGYYDEQY
once,TRBV5-8,11,TRBJ2-3,ASSLGTADTQY
NA,TRBV19,13,TRBJ1-5,ASTSTAQFNQPQH
NA,TRBV2,11,TRBJ2-1,ASRMSEGNEQF
NA,TRBV4-1,14,TRBJ1-2,ASSRGDRGQINGYT
NA,TRBV7-6,15,TRBJ2-3,ASSLGTSGGGRDTQY
few,TRBV20-1,8,TRBJ2-5,SAFRETQY
once,TRBV28,13,TRBJ2-7,ASTVGTGPPHEQY
NA,TRBV5-1,13,TRBJ1-4,ASSLGGRGAEKLF
NA,TRBV19,11,TRBJ2-3,ATRSGGTDTQY
NA,TRBV6-5,10,TRBJ1-2,ASRLTGYGYT
NA,TRBV30,12,TRBJ1-3,AWSVSVSGNTIY
NA,TRBV27,13,TRBJ2-3,ASSWGPTLLDTQY
NA,TRBV21-1,12,TRBJ1-1,ASSDRGQEKEAF